A single sample gave rise to the 9 T cell receptor beta chains below, sequenced in a study of blood T cells in healthy people across ages (dated by TCRdb to about 2015). The method was 5' RACE. Instrument on record: Illumina HiSeq 2500. The second PCR ran for about 7 to 11 cycles and used a J-beta primer mix along with a sample-barcoded 5' primer. TCRdb reworked the public reads: Q25 trimming with fastp, MiXCR clone assembly, productive beta chains retained. Identical CDR3 proteins give one entry, which carries the most common genes and DNA. For this sample there are about 780,000 distinct CDR3 sequences; about 46% appear just once. Of the sample, about a sixth falls within the top ten clones. The sample was blood. These receptors all come from a man aged 80 or over in good health.

V is TRBV11-2 and J is TRBJ2-4; 10 bases line up with TRBD2. Judging by the DNA end, TRBJ2-7 fits better; the J call may be wrong. This CDR3 comprises 15 residues. Germline lookup yields CDR1 SGHAT and CDR2 FQNNGV. The CDR3 nucleotides are TGTGCCAGCAGCTCCGGACTAGCGGTAATTTACGAGCAGTACTTC. Translation gives CASSSGLAVIYEQYF.

The V call is TRBV6-2 or TRBV6-3, the J call TRBJ2-1, with TRBD2 matching over 8 bases. This CDR3 has 14 amino acids. Losses at the gene ends were 6 bases for V and 3 bases for J; bases not matched to a gene: 4. Germline V gene data show CDR1 as MNHEY and CDR2 as SVGEGT. The CDR3 spells CASRKAGGYNEQFF. The DNA of the CDR3 is TGTGCCAGCAGAAAGGCGGGGGGCTACAATGAGCAGTTCTTC.

The chain uses TRBV14 and TRBJ1-1; unclear D gene. Trimming removed 2 bases from V and 4 bases from J, with 8 bases in between. The CDR3 loop spans 13 amino acids. Germline values: CDR1 SGHDN, CDR2 FVKESK. This CDR3 is CASSQNSATEAFF. DNA for the CDR3: TGTGCCAGCAGCCAAAATTCGGCCACTGAAGCTTTCTTT.

The chain recombines TRBV6-2 or TRBV6-3 with TRBJ1-1; 7 nucleotides agree with TRBD1. The CDR3 has 16 residues. Trimming cost V 6 bases and J 4 bases; bases outside gene matches: 14. The germline V gene encodes CDR1 MNHEY and CDR2 SVGEGT. The CDR3 nucleotides are TGTGCCAGCAGAAAGGGGCCAAGAGGGGGCTTCACTGAAGCTTTCTTT. Translation gives CASRKGPRGGFTEAFF.

The V gene is TRBV5-1, the J gene TRBJ2-3; TRBD1 matches at 7 bases. The CDR3 contains 15 residues. CDR1 is SGHRS, CDR2 YFSETQ, per germline. Trimming removed 3 bases from V and 1 base from J; junction bases left unmatched: 5. CDR3: CASSYGTAGTDTQYF. The CDR3 region has the DNA TGCGCCAGCAGCTATGGGACAGCAGGCACAGATACGCAGTATTTT.

The V gene is TRBV4-3, the J gene TRBJ2-5; D not certain. CDR3 size: 13 residues. Between the trimmed V and J ends, which lost 2 bases and 5 bases, there was a span of 9 bases. The germline V gene encodes CDR1 LGHNA and CDR2 YSLEER. CDR3 amino acids: CASSQRAGETQYF. CDR3 nucleotide sequence: TGCGCCAGCAGCCAACGGGCTGGGGAGACCCAGTACTTC.

This clonotype appeared a few times. The V and J genes are TRBV7-9 and TRBJ2-7; 9 bases fit TRBD2. CDR3 length: 15 residues. The trim removed 6 bases at V and 10 bases at J, leaving 16 bases unmatched. Per germline, CDR1 SEHNR and CDR2 FQNEAQ (reference sequence). The DNA for the CDR3 is TGTGCCAGCAGTACCGGGACTAGCAGCCAAGAGACACAGTACTTC. Protein: CASSTGTSSQETQYF. Complete variable domain (other parts from reference TRBV7-9 and TRBJ2-7): DTGVSQNPRHKITKRGQNVTFRCDPISEHNRLYWYRQTLGQGPEFLTYFQNEAQLEKSRLLSDRFSAERPKGSFSTLEIQRTEQGDSAMYLCASSTGTSSQETQYFGPGTRLTVT.

Concerning this clonotype itself: One junction end does not reproduce the germline sequence, and a read error may be involved. The gene calls are TRBV29-1 and TRBJ2-7; TRBD1 aligns across 8 bases. The CDR3 consists of 14 residues. From germline, CDR1 is SQVTM and CDR2 ANQGSEA. The CDR3 reads CSVAGTGSIYGQYF. CDR3 coding DNA: TGCAGCGTCGCGGGGACAGGCAGTATCTACGGGCAGTACTTC.

The chain has TRBV2 and TRBJ2-3, with 8 bases identical to TRBD2. Germline CDR1 reads SNHLY; CDR2 reads FYNNEI. The CDR3 spans 15 residues. With V trimmed by 6 bases and J by 1 base, 6 bases remained unmatched. The CDR3 reads CASSIAGKGTDTQYF. The CDR3 DNA follows: TGTGCCAGCAGCATAGCGGGAAAGGGCACAGATACGCAGTATTTT.